This entry features one T cell receptor beta chain sequence. Its antigen is unidentified. This entry belongs to a study of glioma-infiltrating T cells after dendritic cell vaccination. The wider study: The vaccine used monocyte-derived dendritic cells pulsed overnight with autologous tumor lysate. At biweekly intervals, patients got three intradermal dendritic cell vaccine injections.

The length of the CDR3 is 16 residues. Germline V CDR1 and CDR2: GTSNPN, SVGIG (reference sequence). Trimming removed 3 bases at V and 1 base at J, with 18 bases between. Regarding the study as a whole: Patients with more pretreatment TILs had longer time to progression and survival.

Repertoires were generated with immunoSEQ multiplex PCR, while TCRdb's copy carries only in-frame clones and drops some. The sample records approximately 100,000 clones, 75% to 85% being singletons. V is TRBV30 and J is TRBJ1-1; D gene uncertain. This TCR came from a human donor with glioblastoma. Sequencing used blood, obtained before dendritic cell vaccination. This chain's CDR3 is CAWRTLGSTPNTEAFF. CDR3 nucleotide sequence: TGTGCCTGGAGGACCCTTGGTTCGACACCGAACACTGAAGCTTTCTTT.